The clone carrying this TCR beta chain was observed a handful of times. What it recognizes is unknown. The data were obtained in a study of blood T cells in healthy people across ages. Across the study: Template-switching capture recovered about one barcoded beta molecule per two T cells.

Study-level findings and limits: Older age coincided with a roughly linear decline in TCR beta diversity per million T cells.

Germline loops: CDR1 SGHTA, CDR2 FQGNSA. This CDR3 is built from 12 residues. Trimming cost V 3 bases and J 8 bases, with 10 bases left between them. The people who gave samples were healthy Caucasians from Russia, aged roughly 6 to 100. Then a second PCR, running about 6 to 12 cycles, was carried out with a sample-barcoded 5' primer and a J-beta primer mix. Carrying 12 random nucleotides, a template-switch adaptor labeled each individual cDNA molecule. TCRdb reanalysed the 5' RACE reads using MiXCR and keeps one entry per CDR3 protein. The sample records 850,000 or so distinct CDR3 sequences, roughly 26% being singletons.

The specimen was blood. The receptor comes from a woman at least 80 years old in good health. The chain carries TRBV7-2 and TRBJ1-2; D not resolved. CDR3 amino acids: CASSLGSGGYTF. The CDR3 DNA follows: TGTGCCAGCAGCTTGGGGTCGGGGGGCTACACCTTC.